This T cell receptor beta chain is drawn from a study of cytomegalovirus exposure and HLA in healthy donors. With V trimmed by 6 bases and J by 5 bases, 11 bases remained unmatched. Germline V lookup: CDR1 MNHEY, CDR2 SMNVEV (reference sequence). CDR3 length: 15 amino acids. Study-wide results and caveats: According to the study, around 160 TCR beta chains were cytomegalovirus-associated.

Sequencing used immunoSEQ multiplex PCR; TCRdb keeps in-frame clones, though not all of them. This table holds some 150,000 clones, about 88% found once. For this clone: The antigen is not known.

This sequence originates from a man younger than 35 in good health and CMV-seronegative. Material for sequencing was PBMCs. The chain links TRBV27 to TRBJ2-5, with 8 bases fitting TRBD2. Written as DNA, the CDR3 is TGTGCCAGCAGCCGGGGGGGCAGGCTCACGGAGACCCAGTACTTC. This translates into CASSRGGRLTETQYF.